Below, 20 T cell receptor beta chains from the same sample are listed, as sequenced in a study of T cells in Graves' hyperthyroidism and ophthalmopathy. Amplified TCR beta CDR3 regions derived from RNA transcripts. When the TCR CDR3 underwent first-round RT-PCR, the HTBI primer set was used. From the multiplex PCR reads, TCRdb called clonotypes with MiXCR, one entry per CDR3 protein. Of just under 750,000 distinct CDR3 sequences in the sample, roughly a third are singletons; the top ten hold around 30%. The sample consisted of blood. The receptors originated from a woman between 40 and 50 years old with Graves' hyperthyroidism.

Remarks on this clonotype: It may be a read error: a sequence one base away is much more abundant. The V gene is TRBV6-5, the J gene TRBJ1-5; a possible D gene is TRBD1 (5 bases). The CDR3 spans 14 residues. The V end was cut by 4 bases, the J end by 7 bases, with 14 bases between. Germline V gene sequence: CDR1 MNHEY, CDR2 SVGAGI. CDR3 sequence: CASSSPRDEQPQHF. For the CDR3, the DNA is TGTGCCAGCAGTTCCCCGAGGGACGAACAGCCCCAGCATTTT.

As to this clonotype: Relative to the germline gene, one junction end is altered; a read error may explain this. The genes are TRBV20-1 and TRBJ2-7; 9 nucleotides agree with TRBD2. The CDR3 extends over 14 amino acids. The germline CDR1 and CDR2 sequences are DFQATT and SNEGSKA (reference sequence). The CDR3 region is CSATETSGPYKQYF. CDR3 nucleotides: TGCAGTGCTACCGAGACTAGCGGACCCTACAAGCAGTACTTC.

This clonotype was seen many times. The rearrangement joins TRBV9 to TRBJ1-2; TRBD1 agrees at 11 bases. With V trimmed by 2 bases and J by 4 bases, 7 bases remained unmatched. The V gene's germline CDR1 is SGDLS and CDR2 YYNGEE. The CDR3 has 16 residues. The CDR3: CASSVSRDRGTYGYTF. The CDR3 nucleotides read TGTGCCAGCAGCGTCTCCCGGGACAGGGGGACCTATGGCTACACCTTC. The variable domain in full, completed from reference TRBV9 and TRBJ1-2, reads DSGVTQTPKHLITATGQRVTLRCSPRSGDLSVYWYQQSLDQGLQFLIQYYNGEERAKGNILERFSAQQFPDLHSELNLSSLELGDSALYFCASSVSRDRGTYGYTFGSGTRLTVV.

V usage is TRBV5-1 and J usage is TRBJ2-7; 12 bases are a match to TRBD2. CDR3 length equals 21 residues. Germline lookup yields CDR1 SGHRS and CDR2 YFSETQ. V lost 4 bases and J lost 0; bases outside the gene matches: 20. Here the CDR3 reads CASSQAPAGLAGGKNSYEQYF. Here the CDR3 DNA reads TGCGCCAGCAGCCAAGCCCCCGCGGGGCTAGCGGGGGGGAAAAACTCCTACGAGCAGTACTTC.

Many counts were recorded for this clonotype. The genes are TRBV6-5 and TRBJ1-4; 8 bases map to TRBD1. The J segment lost 7 bases and the V segment lost 5 bases, leaving 6 bases of the junction unmatched. The germline gives CDR1 MNHEY, CDR2 SVGAGI. This CDR3 has 14 amino acids. This chain's CDR3 is CASSHRQGSEKLFF. CDR3 bases: TGTGCCAGCAGTCACCGACAGGGGAGTGAAAAACTGTTTTTT.

On this clonotype: Its ends do not fully match the called genes, so a read error is possible. This chain uses TRBV28 with TRBJ1-1, with D unclear. The length of the CDR3 is 13 residues. From germline, CDR1 is MDHEN and CDR2 SYDVKM. In DNA form, the CDR3 reads TGTGCCAGCAGTTTAATATCGAACACTAAAGCTTTCTTT. Translation: CASSLISNTKAFF.

The V and J genes are TRBV2 and TRBJ2-5, with D perhaps matching TRBD1 (6 bases). The CDR3 length is 15 residues. Germline V gene sequence: CDR1 SNHLY, CDR2 FYNNEI. Trimming left V 4 bases short and J 1 base short, with 13 bases between. The CDR3 protein is CASSATRQAQETQYF. The CDR3 DNA sequence: TGTGCCAGCAGTGCAACCCGACAGGCCCAAGAGACCCAGTACTTC.

Points on this clonotype: The CDR3 end shows no conserved phenylalanine or tryptophan, and so a read error is likely. The V gene is TRBV19, the J gene TRBJ2-7; 8 bases are a match to TRBD1. The CDR3 contains 15 residues. V shed 6 bases and J 3 bases; nucleotides not matched to a gene: 10. CDR1 is LNHDA, CDR2 SQIVND, per germline (reference sequence). As DNA, the CDR3 is TGTGCCAGTAGGCAGACCGGGACAGGCGTCTACGAGCAGTACCTC. It specifies CASRQTGTGVYEQYL.

This chain uses TRBV9 with TRBJ1-1; the D gene is possibly TRBD1 (5 bases). V was clipped by 7 bases and J by 1 base, with 17 bases between them. CDR1 is SGDLS and CDR2 is YYNGEE in the germline V gene. The CDR3 runs 15 residues. The DNA of the CDR3 is TGTGCCAGCTTGGGTAGGGCCGGGGGGAACACTGAAGCTTTCTTT. Its translation: CASLGRAGGNTEAFF.

The chain joins TRBV12-3 or TRBV12-4 to TRBJ2-5; TRBD2 might be the D (6 bases). Trimming removed 6 bases at V and 3 bases at J, with 14 bases between. The CDR3 has 14 residues. CDR3 in amino acids: CASSLGRSEETQYF. The DNA for the CDR3 is TGTGCCAGCAGCCTAGGGAGGTCGGAAGAGACCCAGTACTTC.

In regard to this clonotype: At one boundary the junction diverges from the germline segment, which might be a read error. The chain has TRBV10-3 and TRBJ2-3; 9 bases align to TRBD1. Germline CDR1 ENHRY, CDR2 SYGVKD. The CDR3 runs to 15 residues. The CDR3 here is CAIGERDRGTDTQYF. The CDR3 nucleotides are TGTGCCATCGGTGAAAGGGACAGGGGCACAGATACGCAGTATTTT.

This clonotype was seen repeatedly, ten times or more. The rearrangement uses TRBV9 and TRBJ1-2, with a possible D match to TRBD1 (5 bases). Between the trimmed V and J ends, which lost 1 base and 3 bases, there was a span of 10 bases. This CDR3 is built from 14 residues. Per germline, CDR1 SGDLS and CDR2 YYNGEE. CDR3 protein: CASSVWQGDYGYTF. CDR3 coding DNA: TGTGCCAGCAGCGTATGGCAGGGAGACTATGGCTACACCTTC. Together with reference TRBV9 and TRBJ1-2, the CDR3 gives the full variable domain: DSGVTQTPKHLITATGQRVTLRCSPRSGDLSVYWYQQSLDQGLQFLIQYYNGEERAKGNILERFSAQQFPDLHSELNLSSLELGDSALYFCASSVWQGDYGYTFGSGTRLTVV.

This clonotype was seen ten or more times. V is TRBV5-6 and J is TRBJ1-6; D might be TRBD1 (6 bases). The CDR3 sequence is 12 residues long. Germline loops: CDR1 SGHDT, CDR2 YYEEEE. With 9 bases removed from V and 9 bases from J, the gap between germline ends came to 13 bases. The CDR3 spells CATSIGGSPLHF. DNA of the CDR3: TGTGCCACCTCGATAGGGGGTTCACCCCTCCACTTT.

This clonotype has at least ten counts. The chain is built from TRBV11-2 and TRBJ1-2, with D uncertain. This CDR3 is built from 13 residues. V was cut by 0 bases and J by 7 bases, with 9 bases left in between. The germline gives CDR1 SGHAT, CDR2 FQNNGV. The CDR3 DNA reads TGTGCCAGCAGCTTAGAGGGCCATTCTGGCTACACCTTC. Amino acids: CASSLEGHSGYTF. The full variable domain, its missing parts supplied by reference TRBV11-2 and TRBJ1-2, is EAGVAQSPRYKIIEKRQSVAFWCNPISGHATLYWYQQILGQGPKLLIQFQNNGVVDDSQLPKDRFSAERLKGVDSTLKIQPAKLEDSAVYLCASSLEGHSGYTFGSGTRLTVV.

This clonotype has ten or more counts. V usage is TRBV10-3 and J usage is TRBJ2-5, with 8 bases that match TRBD2. There are 15 residues in the CDR3. Germline loops: CDR1 ENHRY, CDR2 SYGVKD. J was trimmed by 3 bases and V by 10 bases; bases with no gene match: 13. As DNA, the CDR3 is TGTGCCACGGGACTAGGGACGGCGCGCAAAGAGACCCAGTACTTC. This translates into CATGLGTARKETQYF.

A note on this clonotype: A single base separates this from a much larger clone, so it may be a read error. This chain links TRBV7-2 with TRBJ2-7; 10 positions match TRBD1. Trimming removed 5 bases from V and 6 bases from J; junction bases left unmatched: 7. The CDR3 runs 14 residues. CDR1 is SGHTA and CDR2 is FQGNSA in the germline V gene. The chain's CDR3 is CASSTRQGALEQYF. The CDR3 region has the DNA TGTGCCAGCAGCACACGACAGGGGGCTCTCGAGCAGTACTTC.

This clonotype was observed at least ten times. The rearrangement joins TRBV19 to TRBJ2-7; D may be TRBD1 (5 bases). V was pared by 9 bases and J by 0 bases, with 15 bases between. The CDR3 totals 14 residues. The germline CDR1 and CDR2 sequences are LNHDA and SQIVND (reference sequence). The CDR3 here is CASSQGQASYEQYF. The CDR3, as DNA: TGTGCCAGCAGTCAAGGACAAGCCTCCTACGAGCAGTACTTC.

The V call is TRBV12-3 or TRBV12-4, the J call TRBJ2-7; D gene ambiguous. The CDR3 loop spans 14 amino acids. Trimming removed 4 bases at V and 3 bases at J, with 13 bases between. The CDR3: CASSYSVGVYEQYF. Here the CDR3 DNA reads TGTGCCAGCAGTTACTCAGTGGGCGTCTACGAGCAGTACTTC.

The chain joins TRBV12-3 or TRBV12-4 to TRBJ1-2; D may be TRBD1 (6 bases). This CDR3 spans 16 amino acids. Trimming removed 6 bases from V and 3 bases from J, with 20 bases in between. The CDR3 DNA is TGTGCCAGCAGCCAGGGAACACCGGGACACCACTATGGCTACACCTTC. Its protein is CASSQGTPGHHYGYTF.

V is TRBV7-9 and J is TRBJ1-1; 9 positions agree with TRBD1. Germline loops: CDR1 SEHNR, CDR2 FQNEAQ (reference sequence). J gave up 0 bases and V 5 bases, and 7 bases lay outside the gene matches. There are 16 residues in the CDR3. The CDR3 here is CASSDSTGGLNTEAFF. CDR3 DNA: TGTGCCAGCAGCGATTCGACAGGGGGACTGAACACTGAAGCTTTCTTT.